A selection of T cell receptor beta chains follows, all from one sample in a study of T-cell reconstitution after alpha-beta-depleted transplantation in children. From the PCR reads, TCRdb called clonotypes with MiXCR, one entry per CDR3 protein. Among around 580,000 distinct CDR3 sequences listed, roughly 23% were seen once. The sequencing here drew on PBMCs, mostly from graft donor cells, taken 360 days after TCRalphabeta/CD19-depleted stem cell transplant. These receptor sequences come from a boy less than two years old who had a stem cell transplant for acute myeloid leukemia, so the T cells may come from the graft donor. The CDR3 runs from the conserved cysteine through the conserved F or W. D genes are given only for firm matches. Some rows have no size entry. The others give once, few or many, or a class for an expanded clone.

d_gene | j_gene | v_gene | abundance | CDR3aa | CDR3nt
. | TRBJ1-1 | TRBV10-3 | . | CAISPGVQTTEAFF | TGTGCCATCAGCCCCGGAGTTCAGACCACTGAAGCTTTCTTT
. | TRBJ2-3 | TRBV4-1 | . | CASSQDFLDRATDTQYF | TGCGCCAGCAGCCAAGATTTCCTGGACAGAGCCACAGATACGCAGTATTTT
TRBD2 | TRBJ2-1 | TRBV10-3 | . | CAIMTSGGYNEQFF | TGTGCCATTATGACTAGCGGGGGTTACAATGAGCAGTTCTTC
. | TRBJ2-1 | TRBV5-6 | . | CASSFDPPSYNEQFF | TGTGCCAGCAGCTTCGACCCTCCATCCTACAATGAGCAGTTCTTC
TRBD1 | TRBJ1-5 | TRBV20-1 | few | CSARSQGARNQPQHF | TGCAGTGCTAGATCCCAGGGGGCCCGCAATCAGCCCCAGCATTTT
. | TRBJ2-2 | TRBV5-1 | many | CASSLASVWTGELFF | TGCGCCAGCAGCTTGGCTAGCGTCTGGACCGGGGAGCTGTTTTTT
. | TRBJ2-3 | TRBV7-6 | . | CASSLLRADTQYF | TGTGCCAGCAGCTTACTTCGGGCAGATACGCAGTATTTT
. | TRBJ2-2 | TRBV6-1 | few | CASSRQAGRELFF | TGTGCCAGCAGTCGACAGGCGGGGAGGGAGCTGTTTTTT
TRBD2 | TRBJ2-3 | TRBV12-3/TRBV12-4 | few | CASSPIRLAEAQYF | TGTGCCAGCAGTCCCATACGACTAGCGGAGGCGCAGTATTTT
. | TRBJ2-1 | TRBV5-1 | many | CASTTISYNEQFF | TGCGCCAGCACCACAATTTCCTACAATGAGCAGTTCTTC
. | TRBJ2-1 | TRBV12-3/TRBV12-4 | few | CASRILTVGSPFF | TGTGCCAGCAGAATATTGACAGTGGGGAGTCCGTTCTTC
. | TRBJ1-5 | TRBV12-3/TRBV12-4 | . | CASSGRGYQPQHF | TGTGCCAGCAGTGGTCGGGGTTATCAGCCCCAGCATTTT
TRBD1 | TRBJ2-5 | TRBV5-1 | many | CASSPFGQGAGETQYF | TGCGCCAGCAGCCCCTTTGGACAGGGGGCGGGAGAGACCCAGTACTTC
. | TRBJ2-7 | TRBV20-1 | few | CSAGRGSGEQYF | TGCAGTGCTGGCAGGGGTTCAGGGGAGCAGTACTTC
. | TRBJ2-5 | TRBV4-1 | . | CASSQVGGIQETQYF | TGCGCCAGCAGCCAAGTGGGGGGAATCCAAGAGACCCAGTACTTC
. | TRBJ2-1 | TRBV27 | many | CASSLSGLNEQFF | TGTGCCAGCAGTTTATCGGGCCTCAATGAGCAGTTCTTC
. | TRBJ2-7 | TRBV7-2 | many | CASSTGWDVDEQYF | TGTGCCAGCAGCACCGGGTGGGACGTCGACGAGCAGTACTTC
TRBD2 | TRBJ2-5 | TRBV12-3/TRBV12-4 | . | CASSPTSGGGFRETQYF | TGTGCCAGCAGCCCGACTAGCGGGGGGGGATTCAGAGAGACCCAGTACTTC
. | TRBJ2-5 | TRBV4-3 | many | CASSLGKRETQYF | TGCGCCAGCAGCCTAGGGAAAAGGGAGACCCAGTACTTC
TRBD2 | TRBJ2-1 | TRBV30 | . | CAWSGTLAGGDEQFF | TGTGCCTGGAGTGGGACCCTAGCGGGGGGGGACGAGCAGTTCTTC
. | TRBJ1-5 | TRBV6-2/TRBV6-3 | . | CASSYGGGYQPQHF | TGTGCCAGCAGTTACGGCGGAGGGTATCAGCCCCAGCATTTT